Presented here are 7 T cell receptor beta chains from one specimen sequenced in a study of T cells in Graves' hyperthyroidism and ophthalmopathy. RNA transcripts were the template for amplifying TCR beta CDR3 regions. The TCR CDR3 first-round RT-PCR relied on the HTBI primer set. TCRdb fed the multiplex PCR reads into MiXCR, producing one record per CDR3 protein. The sample carries a few hundred thousand distinct CDR3 sequences, roughly a sixth recorded once. The sample comprised blood. These receptors came from a young woman with Graves' ophthalmopathy.

This clonotype was seen ten or more times. The chain uses TRBV20-1 and TRBJ2-5, with D unresolved. V lost 2 bases to trimming and J lost 7 bases, with 14 bases between them. The CDR3 length is 13 residues. Germline CDR1 is DFQATT and CDR2 is SNEGSKA (reference sequence). This chain's CDR3 is CSARQTILGTQYF. The CDR3 region has the DNA TGCAGTGCTAGACAGACCATTCTAGGGACCCAGTACTTC.

This clonotype was observed at least ten times. The J gene is TRBJ2-5, the V gene TRBV7-2, with 10 positions matching TRBD2. The CDR3 totals 16 residues. Per germline, CDR1 SGHTA and CDR2 FQGNSA. V trimming: 4 bases; J trimming: 5 bases; junction bases outside the gene matches: 10. The DNA of the CDR3 is TGTGCCAGCAGCTCAGCGGGAGGGCCTTTTTTCGAGACCCAGTACTTC. It codes for CASSSAGGPFFETQYF.

The rearrangement links TRBV29-1 to TRBJ2-6, with D unclear. CDR1 is SQVTM, CDR2 ANQGSEA, per germline. Trimming pared 8 bases from V and 0 bases from J, leaving 5 bases between. This CDR3 has 12 residues. CDR3 bases: TGCAGCCGTCGCTCTGGGGCCAACGTCCTGACTTTC. It codes for CSRRSGANVLTF.

As to this clonotype: A single base separates this from a much larger clone, so it may be a read error. The chain joins TRBV28 to TRBJ2-5; 7 bases map to TRBD2. The DNA end is a closer match to TRBJ2-1, so the J assignment may be wrong. CDR3 size: 14 residues. CDR1 and CDR2 from the germline V gene are MDHEN and SYDVKM. CDR3 sequence: CASSADSGQETQFF. As DNA, the CDR3 is TGTGCCAGCTCAGCAGATAGCGGGCAAGAGACCCAGTTCTTC.

This clonotype has only a few counts. The chain links TRBV7-9 to TRBJ2-1; D gene uncertain. The CDR3 runs to 14 residues. V was trimmed by 5 bases and J by 5 bases, leaving 13 bases between them. The germline V gene has CDR1 SEHNR and CDR2 FQNEAQ (reference sequence). The CDR3 protein is CASSRGSTNNEQFF. The DNA for the CDR3 is TGTGCCAGCAGCCGTGGCTCTACGAACAATGAGCAGTTCTTC.

This clonotype was counted at least ten times. The genes are TRBV10-3 and TRBJ2-5; D not resolved. Germline V gene data show CDR1 as ENHRY and CDR2 as SYGVKD. The V gene lost 3 bases and the J gene lost 5 bases, with 4 bases spanning the gap. This CDR3 comprises 11 residues. CDR3 in DNA: TGTGCCATCAGTGACCGGGAGACCCAGTACTTC. The encoded protein is CAISDRETQYF.

The table lists this clonotype with a few counts. V is TRBV11-3 and J is TRBJ2-4; a possible D gene is TRBD2 (5 bases). The V gene's germline CDR1 is SGHNT and CDR2 YENEEA. CDR3 size: 19 residues. Trimming removed 1 base at V and 3 bases at J, with 22 bases between. The CDR3 DNA is TGTGCCAGCAGCTTAGGTTTTTCGTTCACCCCCGCGGGCAAAAACATTCAGTACTTC. Protein sequence: CASSLGFSFTPAGKNIQYF.